This TCR beta chain originates from a study of shared clonotypes between healthy human individuals. The CDR3 sequence is 15 residues long. The ends were cut back, 1 base at V and 1 base at J, with 9 bases in the middle. Germline V gives CDR1 SGHTA, CDR2 FQGNSA. This clone was seen a single time. Here immunoSEQ multiplex PCR was the method, and the copy in TCRdb shows in-frame clones only, minus some. The data show around 2,000,000 clones, 85% to 95% seen once. Sample: naive CD4+ T cells sorted from blood. Sample subset: CD45RA+ positively selected. This TCR derives from a young man in good health. The chain uses TRBV7-2 and TRBJ2-3, with unresolved D. CDR3: CASSLEGRGTDTQYF. CDR3 coding DNA: TGTGCCAGCAGCTTAGAGGGCCGGGGCACAGATACGCAGTATTTT.